The present T cell receptor beta chain was sequenced within a study of regulatory T cells in long-lasting Graves disease. Study at large: Treatment with antithyroid drugs for over 5 years, together with positive TSH receptor antibodies, meant persistent Graves' disease. General study results and limits: TCR diversity was lower in persistent Graves' patients than in newly diagnosed ones.

To note about this clonotype: Its antigen is currently unknown.

TCR beta libraries were built with iRepertoire HTBI primers and Arm-PCR of CDR3 regions. TCRdb reprocessed the multiplex PCR reads via MiXCR and lists one record per CDR3 protein. Among roughly 490,000 distinct CDR3 sequences, 22% were seen once, and the ten largest hold roughly 13%. Time point here: persistent/refractory GD, antithyroid drugs over 5 years with positive TRAb. Construction of the TCR library relied on RNA isolated from PBMCs. Patients all came to the study from an endocrinology department in Xi'an, China. This CDR3 contains 14 residues. Germline lookup yields CDR1 MNHEY and CDR2 SVGEGT. The junction had 4 bases not matched to a gene; V was cut back by 5 bases and J by 5 bases.

The input for sequencing was peripheral blood mononuclear cells (PBMCs), taken when the disease was refractory, from a patient treated with antithyroid drugs. This chain connects TRBV6-2 or TRBV6-3 to TRBJ2-2, with 8 bases lining up with TRBD1. This clonotype was sampled from a female donor with Graves disease. CDR3 DNA sequence: TGTGCCAGCAGTGAGCAGGGGGCAACCGGGGAGCTGTTTTTT. It translates to CASSEQGATGELFF.